This T cell receptor (beta chain) was profiled in a study of graft-versus-host responses after intestinal transplantation. As for the study in general: Transplants were multivisceral, liver-intestinal, or isolated intestinal. Tacrolimus plus steroids were given to all recipients for roughly three years, preceded by anti-thymocyte globulin induction. Findings and caveats of the study: Levels of circulating GvH clones at their peak were associated with early post-transplant HvG declines. The recipient marrow held GvH clones, and some of them showed up first in ileum or blood.

Points on this clone: The antigen is unknown.

Assay: immunoSEQ multiplex PCR; the TCRdb copy retains only in-frame clones and omits some. Among some 40,000 clones, more than 85% were seen once, and the ten largest hold 3.5% to 4%. The sequencing used PBMCs, collected 700 to 750 days after intestinal transplantation. This clonotype was obtained from a human patient who received an intestinal transplant, so some T cells may come from the graft donor.

The CDR3 loop is CASSLSVGAFSPLHF. For the CDR3, the DNA is TGTGCCAGCAGCTTATCGGTGGGGGCATTCTCACCCCTCCACTTT. The chain uses TRBV11-2 and TRBJ1-6; TRBD1 might be the D (6 bases). The CDR3 runs to 15 residues. V lost 2 bases and J lost 10, with 15 bases in between. In germline, CDR1 is SGHAT, CDR2 FQNNGV.